These 16 T cell receptor beta chains were all obtained from the same sample, sequenced in a study of technical replicates of blood from a few donors. Produced via immunoSEQ multiplex PCR; TCRdb's table is partial and in-frame only. This table holds 45,000 to 50,000 clones, approximately 90% found once. The sequenced sample was PBMCs. The receptor set was obtained from a human donor in good health. Some clones in this sample may be carry-over from other donors' samples.

The chain joins TRBV7-8 to TRBJ2-7; D remains unclear. Germline CDR1 reads SGHVS; CDR2 reads FQNEAQ. The ends were cut back, 0 bases at V and 0 bases at J, with 6 bases in the middle. The CDR3 contains 14 residues. In DNA, the CDR3 is TGTGCCAGCAGCTTAGCCATAGCCTCCTACGAGCAGTACTTC. As protein: CASSLAIASYEQYF.

This chain connects TRBV4-2 to TRBJ2-1, with 9 bases identical to TRBD2. This CDR3 region has 16 residues. J lost 7 bases, V lost 4 bases, and 11 bases had no gene match. Germline V gene sequence: CDR1 LGHNA, CDR2 YNFKEQ. The CDR3: CASSPFSGGHGNEQFF. As DNA, the CDR3 is TGTGCCAGCAGCCCTTTTAGCGGGGGCCACGGGAATGAGCAGTTCTTC.

The genes are TRBV18 and TRBJ2-7; TRBD1 is a possible D gene (6 bases). Germline assignment: CDR1 KGHSH and CDR2 LQKENI. The CDR3 spans 15 residues. V dropped 1 base and J dropped 0 bases, with 10 bases sitting between them. The CDR3, as DNA: TGTGCCAGCTCACCACAACAAGGGGGCTCCTACGAGCAGTACTTC. Encoded protein: CASSPQQGGSYEQYF.

As DNA, the CDR3 is TGCGCCAGCAGTCTTCAGAACGCAGGGGGCCAAGAGACCCAGTACTTC. It translates to CASSLQNAGGQETQYF. The V gene is TRBV5-1, the J gene TRBJ2-5; 7 bases match TRBD1. Germline V lookup: CDR1 SGHRS, CDR2 YFSETQ. After removal of 5 bases from V and 1 base from J, the junction contained 11 bases not matched to a gene. The CDR3 is 16 amino acids. The complete variable domain, with remaining parts taken from reference TRBV5-1 and TRBJ2-5, reads KAGVTQTPRYLIKTRGQQVTLSCSPISGHRSVSWYQQTPGQGLQFLFEYFSETQRNKGNFPGRFSGRQFSNSRSEMNVSTLELGDSALYLCASSLQNAGGQETQYFGPGTRLLVL.

This chain joins TRBV4-2 and TRBJ2-5; 12 nucleotides line up with TRBD2. V lost 0 bases to trimming and J lost 6 bases; unmatched junction nucleotides: 8. Per the germline V gene, CDR1 is LGHNA and CDR2 is YNFKEQ. The CDR3 sequence is 17 residues long. In DNA form, the CDR3 reads TGTGCCAGCAGCCAAGATCCTAGCGGGGGGGCCTATCAGACCCAGTACTTC. Amino acids: CASSQDPSGGAYQTQYF.

V and J are TRBV10-3 and TRBJ1-5; D not resolved. V shed 3 bases and J shed 4 bases, with 10 bases lying between them. The CDR3 has 14 amino acids. Germline V lookup: CDR1 ENHRY, CDR2 SYGVKD. CDR3 residues: CAISDHNSNQPQHF. The CDR3 nucleotides are TGTGCCATCAGTGACCATAACAGTAATCAGCCCCAGCATTTT.

The chain joins TRBV7-2 to TRBJ2-2, with 16 nucleotides matching TRBD2. The CDR3 runs 17 residues. V lost 6 bases and J lost 6; bases outside the gene matches: 7. The V gene's germline CDR1 is SGHTA and CDR2 FQGNSA. The CDR3 here is CASRPPGLAGGPGELFF. CDR3 nucleotide sequence: TGTGCCAGCAGACCTCCGGGACTAGCGGGAGGGCCCGGGGAGCTGTTTTTT.

The rearrangement links TRBV2 to TRBJ2-7; 8 bases map to TRBD2. The V segment lost 9 bases and the J segment 0 bases; nucleotides outside the gene matches: 13. The germline gives CDR1 SNHLY, CDR2 FYNNEI. The CDR3 is 16 residues long. The CDR3 loop is CARARRGGGSSYEQYF. The CDR3 DNA follows: TGTGCCAGGGCCCGCCGAGGCGGGGGGAGCTCCTACGAGCAGTACTTC.

The rearrangement links TRBV18 to TRBJ1-1; D gene unclear. Germline CDR1 KGHSH, CDR2 LQKENI. CDR3 length equals 12 residues. Trimming removed 3 bases at V and 5 bases at J, with 7 bases between. The CDR3 DNA reads as TGTGCCAGCTCACCGGTCGGGACTGAAGCTTTCTTT. Protein sequence: CASSPVGTEAFF.

This chain joins TRBV11-3 and TRBJ1-4; possibly TRBD1 for D (5 bases). Germline V gene data show CDR1 as SGHNT and CDR2 as YENEEA. Trimming took 3 bases from V and 7 from J, leaving 15 bases between them. The CDR3 loop spans 15 amino acids. As DNA, the CDR3 is TGTGCCAGCAGCTTCTCAGGGTGGTGTATTGAAAAACTGTTTTTT. It translates to CASSFSGWCIEKLFF.

The gene calls are TRBV19 and TRBJ1-5; D gene uncertain. CDR1 and CDR2 from the germline V gene are LNHDA and SQIVND (reference sequence). The CDR3 covers 14 residues. V shed 2 bases and J shed 6 bases, with 11 bases lying between them. The CDR3 DNA reads TGTGCCAGTAGTATAAACGGGGAGGGTCAGCCCCAGCATTTT. Amino acid sequence: CASSINGEGQPQHF.

The rearrangement joins TRBV7-9 to TRBJ2-3; 11 bases align to TRBD2. Germline assignment: CDR1 SEHNR and CDR2 FQNEAQ (reference sequence). The CDR3 is 16 amino acids. With 4 bases clipped from V and 1 base from J, the junction kept 4 bases outside the gene matches. CDR3 region: CASSSTSGKGTDTQYF. CDR3 sequence (DNA): TGTGCCAGCAGCTCGACTAGCGGGAAGGGCACAGATACGCAGTATTTT.

The V call is TRBV20-1, the J call TRBJ2-1, with unresolved D. The V and J ends lost 5 bases and 9 bases respectively, with 11 bases between them. Germline V gives CDR1 DFQATT, CDR2 SNEGSKA (reference sequence). This CDR3 has 11 amino acids. The CDR3 DNA is TGCAGTGCTTCGAGGTCCGTTGAGCAGTTCTTC. This sequence encodes CSASRSVEQFF.

The CDR3 nucleotides are TGTGCCAGCTCACCTGACAGGGGGCGAGAGCAGTACTTC. Translating it yields CASSPDRGREQYF. This chain links TRBV18 with TRBJ2-7, with 10 bases lining up with TRBD1. The CDR3 spans 13 residues. Germline assignment: CDR1 KGHSH and CDR2 LQKENI. V lost 3 bases to trimming and J lost 7 bases; unmatched junction nucleotides: 3.

The genes are TRBV10-3 and TRBJ1-2, with D perhaps TRBD1 (6 bases). Per the germline V gene, CDR1 is ENHRY and CDR2 is SYGVKD. The CDR3 consists of 14 residues. V dropped 2 bases and J dropped 4 bases, with 11 bases sitting between them. For the CDR3, the DNA is TGTGCCATCAGTGAGGGTCAGGGGACCTATGGCTACACCTTC. The encoded protein is CAISEGQGTYGYTF.

V gene TRBV6-5 combines with J gene TRBJ2-1; TRBD2 might be the D (6 bases). With 0 bases removed from V and 5 bases from J, the gap between germline ends came to 14 bases. This CDR3 spans 16 amino acids. Germline loops: CDR1 MNHEY, CDR2 SVGAGI. Here the CDR3 DNA reads TGTGCCAGCAGTTACTCGAGGGGCGGGATCCACAATGAGCAGTTCTTC. Amino acid sequence: CASSYSRGGIHNEQFF.